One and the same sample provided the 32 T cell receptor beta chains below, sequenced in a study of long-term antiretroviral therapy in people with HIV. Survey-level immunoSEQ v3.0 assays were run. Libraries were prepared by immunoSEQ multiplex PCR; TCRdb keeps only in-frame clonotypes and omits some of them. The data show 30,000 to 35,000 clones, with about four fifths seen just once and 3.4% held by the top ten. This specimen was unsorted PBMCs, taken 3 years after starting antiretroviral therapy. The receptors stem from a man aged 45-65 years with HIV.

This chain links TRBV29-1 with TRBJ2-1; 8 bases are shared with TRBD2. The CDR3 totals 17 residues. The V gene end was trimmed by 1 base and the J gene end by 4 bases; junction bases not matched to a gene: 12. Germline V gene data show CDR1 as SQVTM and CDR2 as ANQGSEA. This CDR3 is CSVEGAGGVFSYNEQFF. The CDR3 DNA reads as TGCAGCGTTGAAGGGGCGGGAGGAGTGTTTTCTTACAATGAGCAGTTCTTC.

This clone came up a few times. The CDR3 nucleotides are TGTGCCAGCAACGTACGGGCCACCGGGGAGCTGTTTTTT. Translated: CASNVRATGELFF. The chain recombines TRBV7-9 with TRBJ2-2; no reliable D call. This CDR3 is built from 13 residues. Trimming cost V 7 bases and J 4 bases, with 10 bases left between them. Germline V CDR1 and CDR2: SEHNR, FQNEAQ (reference sequence).

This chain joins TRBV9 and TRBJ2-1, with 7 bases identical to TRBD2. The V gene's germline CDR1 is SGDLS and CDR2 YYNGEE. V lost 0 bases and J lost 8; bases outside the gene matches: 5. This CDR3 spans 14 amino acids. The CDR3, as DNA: TGTGCCAGCAGCGTAGGCTCTAGCGGCTATGAGCAGTTCTTC. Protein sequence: CASSVGSSGYEQFF.

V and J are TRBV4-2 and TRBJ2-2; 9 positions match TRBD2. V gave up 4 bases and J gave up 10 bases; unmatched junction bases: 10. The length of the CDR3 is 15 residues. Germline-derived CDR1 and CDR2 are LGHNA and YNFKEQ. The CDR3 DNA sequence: TGTGCCAGCAGCCGTGGGCAAGCGGGGGGAGCGGAGCTGTTTTTT. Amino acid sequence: CASSRGQAGGAELFF.

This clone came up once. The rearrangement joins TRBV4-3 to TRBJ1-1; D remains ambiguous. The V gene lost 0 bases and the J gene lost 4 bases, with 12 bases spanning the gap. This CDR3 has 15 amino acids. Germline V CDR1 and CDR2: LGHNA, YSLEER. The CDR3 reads CASSQDMRRGTEAFF. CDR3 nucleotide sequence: TGCGCCAGCAGCCAAGATATGAGGCGGGGCACTGAAGCTTTCTTT.

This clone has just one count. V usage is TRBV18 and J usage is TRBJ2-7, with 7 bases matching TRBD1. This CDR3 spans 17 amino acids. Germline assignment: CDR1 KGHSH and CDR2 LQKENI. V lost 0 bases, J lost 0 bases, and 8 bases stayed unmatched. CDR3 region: CASSPPVTDRDSYEQYF. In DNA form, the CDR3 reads TGTGCCAGCTCACCACCGGTAACAGACAGGGACTCCTACGAGCAGTACTTC.

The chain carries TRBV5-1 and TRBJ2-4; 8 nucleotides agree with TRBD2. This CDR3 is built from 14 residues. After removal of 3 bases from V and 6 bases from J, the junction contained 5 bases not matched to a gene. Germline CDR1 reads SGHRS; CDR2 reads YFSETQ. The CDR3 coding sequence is TGCGCCAGCAGCTCCGGGGGGGGGACAAACATTCAGTACTTC. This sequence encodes CASSSGGGTNIQYF.

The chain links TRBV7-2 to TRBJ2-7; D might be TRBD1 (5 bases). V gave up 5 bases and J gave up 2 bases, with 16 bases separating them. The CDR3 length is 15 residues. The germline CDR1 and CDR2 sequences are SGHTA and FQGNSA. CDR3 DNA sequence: TGTGCCAGCAGCCCCCCCCGGGCAGGGACCTACGAGCAGTACTTC. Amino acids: CASSPPRAGTYEQYF. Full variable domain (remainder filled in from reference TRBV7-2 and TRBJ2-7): GAGVSQSPSNKVTEKGKDVELRCDPISGHTALYWYRQSLGQGLEFLIYFQGNSAPDKSGLPSDRFSAERTGGSVSTLTIQRTQQEDSAVYLCASSPPRAGTYEQYFGPGTRLTVT.

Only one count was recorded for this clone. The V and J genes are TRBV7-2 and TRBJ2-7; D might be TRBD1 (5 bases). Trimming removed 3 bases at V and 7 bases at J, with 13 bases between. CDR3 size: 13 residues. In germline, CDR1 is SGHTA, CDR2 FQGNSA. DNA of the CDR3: TGTGCCAGCAGCTTTTCAAGTGGGGCGGAGCAGTACTTC. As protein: CASSFSSGAEQYF.

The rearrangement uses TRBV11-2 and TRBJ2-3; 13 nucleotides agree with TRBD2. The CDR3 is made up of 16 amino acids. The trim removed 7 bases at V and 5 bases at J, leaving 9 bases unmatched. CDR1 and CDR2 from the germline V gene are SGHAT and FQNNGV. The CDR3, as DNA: TGTGCCAGCAACTCTAGACTAGCGGGGGGACAAGATACGCAGTATTTT. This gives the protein CASNSRLAGGQDTQYF. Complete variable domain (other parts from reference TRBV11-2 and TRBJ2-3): EAGVAQSPRYKIIEKRQSVAFWCNPISGHATLYWYQQILGQGPKLLIQFQNNGVVDDSQLPKDRFSAERLKGVDSTLKIQPAKLEDSAVYLCASNSRLAGGQDTQYFGPGTRLTVL.

The CDR3 DNA follows: TGCAGTGCTCCCTTGAGGGTAGGCTACACCTTC. Translated: CSAPLRVGYTF. J is TRBJ1-2 and V is TRBV20-1, with unresolved D. The germline V gene has CDR1 DFQATT and CDR2 SNEGSKA (reference sequence). Between the trimmed V and J ends, which lost 5 bases and 8 bases, there was a span of 12 bases. The CDR3 sequence is 11 residues long.

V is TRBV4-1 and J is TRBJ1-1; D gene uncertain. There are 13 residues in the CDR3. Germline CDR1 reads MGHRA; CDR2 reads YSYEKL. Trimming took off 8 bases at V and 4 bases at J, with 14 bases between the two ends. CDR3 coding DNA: TGCGCCAGCTGCCGAGTGGTGAGCACTGAAGCTTTCTTT. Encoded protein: CASCRVVSTEAFF.

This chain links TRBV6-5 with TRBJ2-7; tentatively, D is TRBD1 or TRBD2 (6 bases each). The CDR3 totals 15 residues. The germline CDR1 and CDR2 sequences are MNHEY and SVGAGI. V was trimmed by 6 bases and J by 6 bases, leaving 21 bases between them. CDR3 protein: CASRRKGDWGSEQYF. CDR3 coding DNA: TGTGCCAGCAGGAGAAAGGGGGACTGGGGGAGCGAGCAGTACTTC.

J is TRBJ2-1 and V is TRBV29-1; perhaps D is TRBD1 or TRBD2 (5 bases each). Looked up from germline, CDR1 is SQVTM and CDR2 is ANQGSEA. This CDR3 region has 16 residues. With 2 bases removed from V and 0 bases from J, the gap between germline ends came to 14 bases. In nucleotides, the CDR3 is TGCAGCGTTGAAAAGGGGACCGAGAGCTCCTACAATGAGCAGTTCTTC. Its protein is CSVEKGTESSYNEQFF.

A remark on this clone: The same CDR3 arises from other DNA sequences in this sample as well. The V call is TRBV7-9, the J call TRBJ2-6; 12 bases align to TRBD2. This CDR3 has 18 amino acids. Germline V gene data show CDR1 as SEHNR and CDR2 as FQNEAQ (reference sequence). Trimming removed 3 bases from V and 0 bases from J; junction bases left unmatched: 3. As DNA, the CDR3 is TGTGCCAGCAGCTTGACTAGCGGGAGAGTCTCTGGGGCCAACGTCCTGACTTTC. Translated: CASSLTSGRVSGANVLTF.

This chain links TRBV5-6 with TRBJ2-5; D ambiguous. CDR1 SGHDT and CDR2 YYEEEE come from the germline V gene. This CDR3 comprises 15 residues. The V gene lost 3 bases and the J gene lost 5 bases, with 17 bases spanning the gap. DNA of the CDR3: TGTGCCAGCAGCTCCCCCGACTTTTCTGAGGAGACCCAGTACTTC. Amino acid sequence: CASSSPDFSEETQYF.

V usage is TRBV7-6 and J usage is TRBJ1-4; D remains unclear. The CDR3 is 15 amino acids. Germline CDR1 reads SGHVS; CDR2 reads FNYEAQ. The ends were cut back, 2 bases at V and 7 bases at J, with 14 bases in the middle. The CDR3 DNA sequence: TGTGCCAGCAGCTTACAAGACAAGATTGGTGAAAAACTGTTTTTT. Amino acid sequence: CASSLQDKIGEKLFF.

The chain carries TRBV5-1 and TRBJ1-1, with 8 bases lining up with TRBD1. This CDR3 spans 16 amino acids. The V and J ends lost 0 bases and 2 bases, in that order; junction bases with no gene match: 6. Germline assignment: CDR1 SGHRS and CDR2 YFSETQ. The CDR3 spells CASSLGGAGGNTEAFF. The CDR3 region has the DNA TGCGCCAGCAGCTTGGGAGGGGCAGGGGGCAACACTGAAGCTTTCTTT.

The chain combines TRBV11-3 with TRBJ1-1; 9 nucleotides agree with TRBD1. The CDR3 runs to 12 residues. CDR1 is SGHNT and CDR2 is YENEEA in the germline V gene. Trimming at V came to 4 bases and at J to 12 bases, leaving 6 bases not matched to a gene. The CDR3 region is CASSSKGQGTFF. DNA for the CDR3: TGTGCCAGCAGCTCAAAGGGACAGGGAACTTTCTTT.

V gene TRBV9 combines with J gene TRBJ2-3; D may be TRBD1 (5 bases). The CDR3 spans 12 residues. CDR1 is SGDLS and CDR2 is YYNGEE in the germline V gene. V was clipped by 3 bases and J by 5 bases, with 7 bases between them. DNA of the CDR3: TGTGCCAGCAGCGCCACAGGAGATACGCAGTATTTT. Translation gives CASSATGDTQYF. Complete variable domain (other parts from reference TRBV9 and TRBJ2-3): DSGVTQTPKHLITATGQRVTLRCSPRSGDLSVYWYQQSLDQGLQFLIQYYNGEERAKGNILERFSAQQFPDLHSELNLSSLELGDSALYFCASSATGDTQYFGPGTRLTVL.

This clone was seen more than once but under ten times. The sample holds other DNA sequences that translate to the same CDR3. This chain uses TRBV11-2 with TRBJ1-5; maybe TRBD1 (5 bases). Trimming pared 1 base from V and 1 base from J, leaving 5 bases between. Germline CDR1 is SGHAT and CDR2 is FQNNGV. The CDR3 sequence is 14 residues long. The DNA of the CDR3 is TGTGCCAGCAGCTTAGCAGGGAGCAATCAGCCCCAGCATTTT. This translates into CASSLAGSNQPQHF.

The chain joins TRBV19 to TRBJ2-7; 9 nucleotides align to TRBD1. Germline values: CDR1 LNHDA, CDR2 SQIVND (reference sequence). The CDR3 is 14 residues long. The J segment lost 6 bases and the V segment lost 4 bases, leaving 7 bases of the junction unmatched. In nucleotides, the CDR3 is TGTGCCAGTAGTAAAACAGGGGGCGCAGGCGAGCAGTACTTC. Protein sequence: CASSKTGGAGEQYF.

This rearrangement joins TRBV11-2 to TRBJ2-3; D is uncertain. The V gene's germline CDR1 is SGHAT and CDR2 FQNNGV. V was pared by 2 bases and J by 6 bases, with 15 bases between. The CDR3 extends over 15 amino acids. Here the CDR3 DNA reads TGTGCCAGCAGCTTATTCCGGGTCAAAGGGGATACGCAGTATTTT. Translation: CASSLFRVKGDTQYF.

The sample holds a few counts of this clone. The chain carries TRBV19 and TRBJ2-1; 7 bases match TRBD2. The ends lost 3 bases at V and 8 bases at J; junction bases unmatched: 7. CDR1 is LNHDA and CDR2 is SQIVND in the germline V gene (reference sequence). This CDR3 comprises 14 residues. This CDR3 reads CASSMDGRYDEQFF. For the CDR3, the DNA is TGTGCCAGTAGTATGGACGGGAGGTACGATGAGCAGTTCTTC.

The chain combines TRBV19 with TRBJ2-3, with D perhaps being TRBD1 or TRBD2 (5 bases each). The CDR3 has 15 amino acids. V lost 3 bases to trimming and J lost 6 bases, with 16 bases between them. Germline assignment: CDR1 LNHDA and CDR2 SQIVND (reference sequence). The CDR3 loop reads CASSIWTGQGDTQYF. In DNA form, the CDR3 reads TGTGCCAGTAGTATTTGGACGGGGCAAGGGGATACGCAGTATTTT. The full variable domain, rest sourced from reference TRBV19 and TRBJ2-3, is DGGITQSPKYLFRKEGQNVTLSCEQNLNHDAMYWYRQDPGQGLRLIYYSQIVNDFQKGDIAEGYSVSREKKESFPLTVTSAQKNPTAFYLCASSIWTGQGDTQYFGPGTRLTVL.

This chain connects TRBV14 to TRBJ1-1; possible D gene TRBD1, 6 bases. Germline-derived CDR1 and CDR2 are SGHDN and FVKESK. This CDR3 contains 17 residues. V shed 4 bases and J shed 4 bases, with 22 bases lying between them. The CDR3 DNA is TGTGCCAGCAGCCCAGGCCTCGGGCGCAAAGGGGGCACTGAAGCTTTCTTT. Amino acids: CASSPGLGRKGGTEAFF. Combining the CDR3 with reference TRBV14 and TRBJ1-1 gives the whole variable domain EAGVTQFPSHSVIEKGQTVTLRCDPISGHDNLYWYRRVMGKEIKFLLHFVKESKQDESGMPNNRFLAERTGGTYSTLKVQPAELEDSGVYFCASSPGLGRKGGTEAFFGQGTRLTVV.

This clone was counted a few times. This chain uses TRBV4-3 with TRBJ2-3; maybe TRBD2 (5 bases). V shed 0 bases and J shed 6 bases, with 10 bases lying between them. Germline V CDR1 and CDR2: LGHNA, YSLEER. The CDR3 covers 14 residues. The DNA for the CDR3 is TGCGCCAGCAGCCAAGACCTAGCCAGTGATACGCAGTATTTT. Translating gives CASSQDLASDTQYF.

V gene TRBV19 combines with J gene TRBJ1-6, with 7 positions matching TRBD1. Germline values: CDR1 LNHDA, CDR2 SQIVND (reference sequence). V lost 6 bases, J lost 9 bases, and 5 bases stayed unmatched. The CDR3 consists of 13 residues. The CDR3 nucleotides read TGTGCCAGTAGGACAGGGACGGTTTCACCCCTCCACTTT. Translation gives CASRTGTVSPLHF.

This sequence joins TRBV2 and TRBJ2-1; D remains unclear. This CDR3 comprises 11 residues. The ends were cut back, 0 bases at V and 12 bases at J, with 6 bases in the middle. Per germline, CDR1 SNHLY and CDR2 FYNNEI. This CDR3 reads CASSEAGTQFF. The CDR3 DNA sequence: TGTGCCAGCAGTGAAGCGGGAACGCAGTTCTTC.

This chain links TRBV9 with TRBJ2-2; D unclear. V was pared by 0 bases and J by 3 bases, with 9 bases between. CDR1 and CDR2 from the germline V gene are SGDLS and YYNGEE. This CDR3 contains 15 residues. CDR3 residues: CASSVEGWDTGELFF. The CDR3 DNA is TGTGCCAGCAGCGTAGAGGGATGGGACACCGGGGAGCTGTTTTTT.

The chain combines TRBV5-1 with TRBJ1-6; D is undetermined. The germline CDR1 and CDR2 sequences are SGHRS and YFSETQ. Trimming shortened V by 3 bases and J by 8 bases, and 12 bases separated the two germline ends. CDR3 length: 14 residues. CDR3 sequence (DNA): TGCGCCAGCAGCTCCGGCTACTTCTATTCACCCCTCCACTTT. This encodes CASSSGYFYSPLHF.

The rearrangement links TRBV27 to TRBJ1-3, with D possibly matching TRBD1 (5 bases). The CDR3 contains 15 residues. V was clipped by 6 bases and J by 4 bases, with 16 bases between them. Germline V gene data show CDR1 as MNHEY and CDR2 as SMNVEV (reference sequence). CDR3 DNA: TGTGCCAGCAGCCCCACCCGGGGCCCGGGAAACACCATATATTTT. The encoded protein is CASSPTRGPGNTIYF.